This T cell receptor (beta chain) was recovered during a study of cytomegalovirus exposure and HLA in healthy donors. Study-level background: Later, an analysis reported that the 95 to 150 validation repertoires had used the same platform as the approximately 690 first-cohort repertoires. Findings and caveats of the study: A classifier reportedly called cytomegalovirus status with high sensitivity and specificity. The study listed 150 to 200 cytomegalovirus-associated TCR beta chains. Rare TCR sequences predominated, though certain public TCRs were found in many donors.

V trimming: 6 bases; J trimming: 7 bases; junction bases outside the gene matches: 14. CDR1 is MNHEY and CDR2 is SMNVEV in the germline V gene (reference sequence). There are 15 residues in the CDR3. This table comes from immunoSEQ multiplex PCR, and its TCRdb copy is limited to in-frame clones, with some not included. The sample yields 150,000 to 200,000 clones, about 84% seen once. As regards this clone: Its specificity is unknown.

The origin of this receptor is a woman between 18 and 29 years old in good health and CMV-seronegative. Sequencing input: PBMCs. The V gene is TRBV27, the J gene TRBJ2-5; 7 nucleotides agree with TRBD2. CDR3 nucleotide sequence: TGTGCCAGCAGGCCGGCAGGGAGGGTTCAGGCGACCCAGTACTTC. Amino acids: CASRPAGRVQATQYF.